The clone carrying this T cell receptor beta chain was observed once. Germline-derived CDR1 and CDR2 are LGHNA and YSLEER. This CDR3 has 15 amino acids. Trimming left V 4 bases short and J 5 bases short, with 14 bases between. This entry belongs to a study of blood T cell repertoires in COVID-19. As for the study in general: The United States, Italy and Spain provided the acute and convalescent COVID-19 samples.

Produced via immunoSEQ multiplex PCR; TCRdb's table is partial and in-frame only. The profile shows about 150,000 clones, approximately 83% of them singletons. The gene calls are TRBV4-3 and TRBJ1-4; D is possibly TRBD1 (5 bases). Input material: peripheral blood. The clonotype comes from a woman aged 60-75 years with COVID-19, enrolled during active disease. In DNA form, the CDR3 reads TGCGCCAGCAGCCCCCTTTACGGGGGGAATGAAAAACTGTTTTTT. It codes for CASSPLYGGNEKLFF.